This TCR beta chain was documented in a study of control samples from healthy donors and cancer patients. Using immunoSEQ multiplex PCR, the repertoire was profiled, and TCRdb retains in-frame clones only, with some absent. The table has fewer than 65,000 clones, roughly 80% seen once; the top ten hold roughly 9.1%. The trim removed 5 bases at V and 0 bases at J, leaving 1 base unmatched. The germline V gene has CDR1 SGHTA and CDR2 FQGNSA. This CDR3 has 15 residues. The receptor comes from a man aged 65-85 years in good health. The V call is TRBV7-2, the J call TRBJ2-1, with 10 positions matching TRBD2. The sequencing sample was made of blood. The CDR3: CASSTSGDSYNEQFF. The DNA for the CDR3 is TGTGCCAGCAGCACTAGCGGGGACTCCTACAATGAGCAGTTCTTC.